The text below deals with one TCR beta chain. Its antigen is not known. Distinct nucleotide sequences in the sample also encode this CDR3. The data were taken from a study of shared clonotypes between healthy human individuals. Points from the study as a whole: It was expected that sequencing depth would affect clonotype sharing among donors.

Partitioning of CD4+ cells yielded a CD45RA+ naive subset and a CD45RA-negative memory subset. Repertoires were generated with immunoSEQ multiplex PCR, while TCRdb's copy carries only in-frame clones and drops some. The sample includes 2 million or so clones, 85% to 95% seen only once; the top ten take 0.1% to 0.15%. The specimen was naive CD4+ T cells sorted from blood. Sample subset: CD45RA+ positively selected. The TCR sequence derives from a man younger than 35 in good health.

CDR3 DNA sequence: TGCAGCGTTGGACAGGGAAAGGAAAAACTGTTTTTT. This encodes CSVGQGKEKLFF. The chain carries TRBV29-1 and TRBJ1-4, with 7 bases that match TRBD1. This CDR3 contains 12 residues. Trimming removed 4 bases from V and 8 bases from J; junction bases left unmatched: 4. Germline-derived CDR1 and CDR2 are SQVTM and ANQGSEA.